This T cell receptor (beta chain) was identified during a study of blood T cell repertoires in COVID-19. About the research overall: PBMCs, B-cell-depleted T cells, or T cells were the source of the cDNA or gDNA that made up the material.

Authors' methods: How many nucleated cells were present was estimated from reference gene primer amplification. This table comes from immunoSEQ multiplex PCR, and its TCRdb copy is limited to in-frame clones, with some not included. V and J calls and clone size follow that table, whereas D and trimming were derived from the DNA. The data hold roughly 130,000 clones, with 84% observed a single time. Those who participated ranged in age from roughly 18 to 90 years and resided in about two dozen US areas. Donors were grouped by their self-reported clinical history. The CDR3 spans 13 residues. CDR1 is SGHDT and CDR2 is YYEEEE in the germline V gene. Between the trimmed V and J ends, which lost 6 bases and 8 bases, there was a span of 15 bases.

J is TRBJ2-1 and V is TRBV5-6, with D perhaps TRBD2 (5 bases). This TCR came from a man between 40 and 49 years old with acute COVID-19. The sample comprised PBMCs or T cells enriched from blood (not recorded which). CDR3 amino acids: CASTSGVWDEQFF. CDR3 nucleotides: TGTGCCAGCACCTCCGGGGTCTGGGATGAGCAGTTCTTC.